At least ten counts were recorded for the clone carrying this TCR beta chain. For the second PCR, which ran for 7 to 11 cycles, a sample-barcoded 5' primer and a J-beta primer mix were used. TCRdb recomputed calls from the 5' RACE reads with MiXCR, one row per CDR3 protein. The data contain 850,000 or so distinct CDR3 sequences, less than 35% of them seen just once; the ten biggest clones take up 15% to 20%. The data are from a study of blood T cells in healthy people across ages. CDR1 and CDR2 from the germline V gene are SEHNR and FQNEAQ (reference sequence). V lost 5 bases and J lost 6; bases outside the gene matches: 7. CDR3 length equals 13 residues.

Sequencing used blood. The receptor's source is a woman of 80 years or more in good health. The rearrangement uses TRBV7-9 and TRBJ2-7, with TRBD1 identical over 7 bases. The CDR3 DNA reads TGTGCCAGCAGCCAAGGGACAGCCATCGAGCAGTACTTC. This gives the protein CASSQGTAIEQYF.